This TCR beta chain was identified in a study of T cells in Graves' hyperthyroidism and ophthalmopathy (dated by TCRdb to between 2018 and 2021). Study-level background: Peripheral blood was collected at initial diagnosis, before any treatment. Once sampling was done, hyperthyroidism patients were given methimazole at a starting dose of 30 mg daily, whereas ophthalmopathy patients were given high-dose intravenous methylprednisolone. To identify TCR V-J signatures that set the groups apart, the researchers used a discovery cohort of about a hundred patients, made up of 40 to 45 with Graves' ophthalmopathy and some 60 with stable Graves' hyperthyroidism. In addition, the study compared T-cell repertoires in thyroid tissue and in blood from five or six Graves' hyperthyroidism patients. TCR Vbeta CDR3 sequencing of some 140 peripheral blood samples (43 ophthalmopathy, about 74 hyperthyroidism and about 17 progressor patients) is reported in the paper. Prospective prediction of ophthalmopathy was tested in an independent validation cohort consisting of some 18 hyperthyroidism patients and approximately 16 patients who later progressed to ophthalmopathy. For training and testing, the 80 to 100 patients in the discovery cohort were randomly divided in a 7:3 ratio.

What the research found in general, with its limitations: During validation, the model predicted progression to ophthalmopathy a median of roughly 7.1 months ahead of onset, with more than 60% sensitivity and 72% to 80% specificity. A model built on a 13 V-J signature distinguished ophthalmopathy from stable hyperthyroidism, reaching over 85% sensitivity and approximately 83% specificity in cross-validation and 80%/75% in testing. Blood samples also contained most of the expanded thyroid clonotypes (frequency above 0.001), which suggests that blood repertoires may reflect thyroid immune responses. No statistical method was used to set the sample size in advance, and investigators knew the group allocation.

CDR1 is given as MNHNS and CDR2 as SASEGT, both from the germline V gene. Counted from cysteine to phenylalanine, this CDR3 has 13 amino acids. The kept DNA is CDR3 alone, 39 bases in frame from the first base. V is pared back by 7 bases and J by 2 bases, with 12 bases lying between the germline termini. Amplification of TCR beta CDR3 regions was carried out from RNA transcripts. The TCR CDR3 was subjected to a first round of RT-PCR using the HTBI primer set and the Qiagen OneStep RT-PCR kit. Libraries were constructed in a second round of multiplex PCR, after which size selection and purification were carried out. The libraries were sequenced on an Illumina HiSeq2000 using paired-end 100 bp reads. In the source study's methods: SOAPnuke was used to process the raw data, with reads discarded if the reads contained adapters or uncalled bases, had a mean Phred below 15, or lacked an exact constant-primer or identifier match. COPE v1.2.5 was used to merge the high-quality paired reads, and each unique nucleotide sequence was defined as a clonotype. Clonotypes were aligned to IMGT TRBV, TRBD and TRBJ reference segments using MiTCR v1.1. Analysis was restricted to V-J combinations with a frequency above 0.0001, which covered roughly 99% of repertoires. A TCS score was defined as the ratio between F50 (clonal expansion) and ExV (chaos), using BLOSUM62-based TCRdist between CDR3 peptides within each V-J. Welch's t-statistics and random forest reduced several hundred V-J features to roughly 13, which were used in a naive Bayes classifier (R e1071). TCRdb reanalyzed the raw reads on its own, using fastp at Q25 for trimming and MiXCR for clone calling, and kept in-frame beta chains. Duplicate CDR3 protein sequences are folded into a single record with the most common DNA and genes. TCRdb, not the authors, supplied the V and J calls. Counted in this sample were some 620,000 distinct CDR3 sequences; about 17% of them appeared once. The top ten clonotypes cover 3.5% to 4% of the sample.

Stable Graves' hyperthyroidism was defined as the absence of progression to ophthalmopathy over 18 months of follow-up. Hyperthyroidism patients were aged 18 to 65 years and newly diagnosed, with disease duration of less than 2 months. Any patient with an uncontrolled infection, another autoimmune disease, pregnancy or lactation was excluded. Clinical symptoms, serum thyroxine and TRAb, thyroid ultrasound, and orbital computed tomography formed the basis for the diagnoses. PBMCs were isolated from more than 8 ml of fresh peripheral blood by Ficoll-Paque density gradient centrifugation. Total RNA was extracted with Trizol reagent, and quality was checked on an Agilent 2100 Bioanalyzer. This clonotype has at least ten counts. There is no known antigen for this receptor. No much larger clone exists at a distance of one base, and base qualities are not known.

The sample taken for sequencing was blood. The chain is encoded by TRBV6-1 joined to TRBJ2-7; matching of 6 bases hints at TRBD2 as the D gene. This TCR derives from a woman aged 25 to 39 with Graves' hyperthyroidism. The CDR3 loop reads CASNQRATYEQYF. The DNA sequence reads TGTGCCAGCAACCAGCGGGCTACCTACGAGCAGTACTTC.